This TCR beta chain was recorded in a study of blood T cells in healthy people across ages. Across the study: In model experiments, template switching was able to capture about one barcoded beta molecule for every two T cells that were present. Study-level results: Per million T cells, TCR beta diversity dropped about linearly as age rose.

The CDR3 has 16 amino acids. The J segment lost 0 bases and the V segment lost 4 bases, leaving 8 bases of the junction unmatched. Germline CDR1 and CDR2: SGHRS and YFSETQ. A note on this clonotype: Its target is unknown.

Total RNA was isolated from each sample in quantities of at least 5 micrograms. It was with a sample-barcoded 5' primer and a J-beta primer mix that a second PCR of roughly 7 to 12 cycles was run. TCRdb redid the calling of the 5' RACE reads with MiXCR, one entry per CDR3 protein. The sample includes over 1,500,000 distinct CDR3 sequences, 35% to 50% of them seen just once. Sequencing input: blood. This sequence joins TRBV5-1 and TRBJ2-3; 7 nucleotides match TRBD1. The receptor comes from a human donor in good health. The CDR3 DNA reads as TGCGCCAGCAGCCCACCGACAGGGTCGAGCACAGATACGCAGTATTTT. It codes for CASSPPTGSSTDTQYF. Variable domain in full (rest from reference TRBV5-1 and TRBJ2-3): KAGVTQTPRYLIKTRGQQVTLSCSPISGHRSVSWYQQTPGQGLQFLFEYFSETQRNKGNFPGRFSGRQFSNSRSEMNVSTLELGDSALYLCASSPPTGSSTDTQYFGPGTRLTVL.